The next 19 T cell receptor beta chains were all read from a single sample in a study of T cells in Graves' hyperthyroidism and ophthalmopathy (dated by TCRdb to about 2019). Library prep was done by multiplex PCR. Instrument on record: Illumina HiSeq 2000. TCR beta CDR3 regions were amplified from RNA transcripts. A first-round RT-PCR of the TCR CDR3 used the HTBI primer set with the Qiagen OneStep RT-PCR kit. The public sequencing data were trimmed at Q25 with fastp and processed into clonotypes with MiXCR by TCRdb, which kept only in-frame beta chains. Each entry is one CDR3 protein sequence, shown with its most common DNA and genes. This sample lists some 500,000 distinct CDR3 sequences; around 15% were detected once. Around a sixth of the sample is taken by the ten largest. Material: blood. The source of these receptors is a woman in her late teens or twenties with Graves' hyperthyroidism.

This clonotype was counted many times. The chain uses TRBV29-1 and TRBJ1-4; 10 bases are a match to TRBD1. This CDR3 is built from 12 residues. The V and J ends lost 6 bases and 12 bases, in that order; junction bases with no gene match: 7. Germline V gene sequence: CDR1 SQVTM, CDR2 ANQGSEA. CDR3 coding DNA: TGCAGCGTGGTTAGGGACAGGGGTGAACTGTTTTTT. Encoded protein: CSVVRDRGELFF.

Regarding this clonotype: A read error may produce the germline difference seen at one junction end. The chain couples TRBV27 to TRBJ2-5, with no clear D. Per germline, CDR1 MNHEY and CDR2 SMNVEV (reference sequence). The CDR3 totals 13 residues. In DNA form, the CDR3 reads TGTGCCAGCAGTCCCACGTACCGGGTGACCCCGCATTTC. Amino acid sequence: CASSPTYRVTPHF.

J is TRBJ2-3 and V is TRBV5-4; TRBD1 aligns across 9 bases. Germline trimming cut 2 bases from V and 5 bases from J; bases unmatched to any gene: 6. The CDR3 covers 15 residues. The germline gives CDR1 SGHNT, CDR2 YYREEE (reference sequence). The DNA of the CDR3 is TGTGCCAGCAGCTTTGGGGACAGGGCGGGAGATACGCAGTATTTT. Protein: CASSFGDRAGDTQYF. Using reference TRBV5-4 and TRBJ2-3 for the parts outside the CDR3, the full variable domain is ETGVTQSPTHLIKTRGQQVTLRCSSQSGHNTVSWYQQALGQGPQFIFQYYREEENGRGNFPPRFSGLQFPNYSSELNVNALELDDSALYLCASSFGDRAGDTQYFGPGTRLTVL.

This clonotype was counted between two and nine times. The CDR3 DNA is TGTGCCAGCAGCTTGGAAGGGACTCAGCAGCCCCAGCATTTT. Its translation is CASSLEGTQQPQHF. The chain combines TRBV5-5 with TRBJ1-5; perhaps TRBD1 as D (5 bases). Germline V lookup: CDR1 SGHKS, CDR2 YYEKEE (reference sequence). Trimming cost V 0 bases and J 7 bases, with 11 bases left between them. CDR3 length: 14 amino acids.

This sequence joins TRBV11-2 and TRBJ1-1; possible D gene TRBD1, 5 bases. Germline values: CDR1 SGHAT, CDR2 FQNNGV. The CDR3 runs to 17 residues. V was trimmed by 3 bases and J by 1 base, leaving 18 bases between them. CDR3 sequence (DNA): TGTGCCAGCAGCTTCTGGGGCCTGCGGCGGACGAACACTGAAGCTTTCTTT. Encoded protein: CASSFWGLRRTNTEAFF.

The rearrangement joins TRBV7-2 to TRBJ1-6; the D is unclear. Trimming cost V 1 base and J 10 bases, with 20 bases left between them. This CDR3 is 17 amino acids long. CDR1 and CDR2 from the germline V gene are SGHTA and FQGNSA. As DNA, the CDR3 is TGTGCCAGCAGCTTAGGAGTGGGCCTCCCCGGTGGCTCACCCCTCCACTTT. Protein: CASSLGVGLPGGSPLHF.

This clonotype was counted at least ten times. V usage is TRBV12-3 or TRBV12-4 and J usage is TRBJ2-1; 7 nucleotides match TRBD2. This CDR3 spans 15 amino acids. J was trimmed by 1 base and V by 6 bases; bases with no gene match: 6. The CDR3 nucleotides are TGTGCCAGCAGCTCGGCGGGGGTATCCTACAATGAGCAGTTCTTC. Translating it yields CASSSAGVSYNEQFF.

In this sample, this clonotype turned up many times. The chain recombines TRBV7-3 with TRBJ2-2; D is unclear. V was clipped by 4 bases and J by 0 bases, with 12 bases between them. Per germline, CDR1 SGHTA and CDR2 FQGTGA. The CDR3 covers 16 residues. The CDR3 here is CASSSSLRSNTGELFF. The CDR3 DNA reads as TGTGCCAGCAGCTCCAGCCTTCGGTCGAACACCGGGGAGCTGTTTTTT.

Concerning this clonotype itself: This may be a read error, as it is one base from a much larger clone. The CDR3 ends on some other residue instead of the conserved phenylalanine or tryptophan, so this is likely a read error. The rearrangement uses TRBV19 and TRBJ2-5; no reliable D call. The CDR3 extends over 14 amino acids. V was pared by 2 bases and J by 3 bases, with 10 bases between. Looked up from germline, CDR1 is LNHDA and CDR2 is SQIVND (reference sequence). The CDR3 protein is CASSISRAKETQYS. The CDR3 DNA follows: TGTGCCAGTAGTATATCACGCGCCAAAGAGACCCAGTACTCC.

The table lists this clonotype with many counts. V is TRBV2 and J is TRBJ2-1, with TRBD1 matching over 11 bases. The CDR3 runs 14 residues. J lost 5 bases, V lost 7 bases, and 4 bases had no gene match. Germline assignment: CDR1 SNHLY and CDR2 FYNNEI. The CDR3 loop is CASKRTGGHNEQFF. The CDR3 coding sequence is TGTGCCAGCAAGAGGACAGGGGGCCACAATGAGCAGTTCTTC.

This clonotype was observed at least ten times. The chain carries TRBV20-1 and TRBJ1-1, with TRBD1 identical over 7 bases. Trimming took 1 base from V and 6 from J; bases not matched to a gene: 2. This CDR3 comprises 12 residues. CDR1 is DFQATT, CDR2 SNEGSKA, per germline (reference sequence). The CDR3 protein is CSARAGTAEAFF. CDR3 in DNA: TGCAGTGCTAGAGCTGGGACAGCTGAAGCTTTCTTT.

This sequence joins TRBV20-1 and TRBJ2-1; TRBD2 matches at 11 bases. The CDR3 loop spans 13 amino acids. Germline V CDR1 and CDR2: DFQATT, SNEGSKA (reference sequence). As DNA, the CDR3 is TGCAGCCGTCTAGCGGGAGGACCCAATGAGCAGTTCTTC. It codes for CSRLAGGPNEQFF.

V is TRBV7-3 and J is TRBJ2-1; tentatively, D is TRBD2 (6 bases). The CDR3 runs 17 residues. Germline V lookup: CDR1 SGHTA, CDR2 FQGTGA. The V end lost 5 bases, the J end lost 0 bases, and 17 bases lay between the germline ends. The CDR3 is CASSPTLAGPSYNEQFF. The CDR3 DNA sequence: TGTGCCAGCAGCCCAACTCTGGCGGGACCCTCCTACAATGAGCAGTTCTTC.

This clonotype occurred many times. This chain joins TRBV2 and TRBJ1-3; D is uncertain. V lost 6 bases and J 0 bases, leaving 9 bases between the germline ends. This CDR3 has 14 amino acids. Germline CDR1 SNHLY, CDR2 FYNNEI. DNA for the CDR3: TGTGCCAGCAGCCTTAGGTTCTCTGGAAACACCATATATTTT. Protein product: CASSLRFSGNTIYF.

Only a few counts were recorded for this clonotype. This chain links TRBV9 with TRBJ2-4; 8 bases align to TRBD1. This CDR3 has 14 residues. With V trimmed by 0 bases and J by 8 bases, 4 bases remained unmatched. Germline values: CDR1 SGDLS, CDR2 YYNGEE. CDR3 protein: CASSVALDRDIQYF. Here the CDR3 DNA reads TGTGCCAGCAGCGTAGCCCTGGACAGGGACATTCAGTACTTC.

This clonotype was seen only a few times. This may be a read error: a much more frequent sequence differs by one nucleotide. The chain carries TRBV3-1 and TRBJ1-3; D is undetermined. Germline lookup yields CDR1 LGHDT and CDR2 YNNKEL (reference sequence). The CDR3 extends over 13 amino acids. Trimming removed 0 bases at V and 4 bases at J, with 4 bases between. CDR3 in DNA: TGTGCCAGCAGCCAAGAATTGGGAAACACCATATATTTT. Amino acid sequence: CASSQELGNTIYF.

At least ten counts were recorded for this clonotype. This rearrangement joins TRBV18 to TRBJ2-3; D is undetermined. V gave up 2 bases and J gave up 0 bases, with 12 bases separating them. This CDR3 is built from 16 residues. Germline-derived CDR1 and CDR2 are KGHSH and LQKENI. The CDR3 loop is CASSPTQRPSTDTQYF. The CDR3 bases are TGTGCCAGCTCACCAACCCAGCGACCAAGCACAGATACGCAGTATTTT.

This clonotype was seen many times. The V and J genes are TRBV5-1 and TRBJ2-1, with 12 positions matching TRBD2. Germline V gene lookup returns CDR1 SGHRS and CDR2 YFSETQ. This CDR3 has 15 residues. V gave up 4 bases and J gave up 5 bases; unmatched junction bases: 4. CDR3 loop: CASSPSGRVNNEQFF. CDR3 coding DNA: TGCGCCAGCAGCCCTAGCGGGAGGGTAAACAATGAGCAGTTCTTC.

There are many counts of this clonotype. The V and J genes are TRBV7-2 and TRBJ2-1, with unresolved D. Deletions cut 2 bases from V and 5 bases from J, with 4 bases between. The CDR3 runs to 12 residues. Germline V gives CDR1 SGHTA, CDR2 FQGNSA. CDR3 loop: CASSLFNNEQFF. The DNA of the CDR3 is TGTGCCAGCAGCTTATTCAACAATGAGCAGTTCTTC.